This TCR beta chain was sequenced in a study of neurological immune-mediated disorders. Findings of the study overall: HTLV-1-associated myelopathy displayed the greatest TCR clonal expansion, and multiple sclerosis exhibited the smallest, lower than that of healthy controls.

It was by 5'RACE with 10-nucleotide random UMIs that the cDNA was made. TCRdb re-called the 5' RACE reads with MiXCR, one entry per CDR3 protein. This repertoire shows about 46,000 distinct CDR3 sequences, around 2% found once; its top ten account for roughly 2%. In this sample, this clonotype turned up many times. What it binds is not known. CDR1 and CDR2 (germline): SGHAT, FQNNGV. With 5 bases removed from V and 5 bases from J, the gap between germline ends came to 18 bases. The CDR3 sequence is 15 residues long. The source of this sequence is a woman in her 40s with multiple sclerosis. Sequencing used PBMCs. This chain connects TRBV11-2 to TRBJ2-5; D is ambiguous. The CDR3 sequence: CASSLLPQKGETQYF. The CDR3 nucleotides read TGTGCCAGCAGCCTCCTACCCCAAAAAGGGGAGACCCAGTACTTC.